A selection of T cell receptor beta chains follows, all from one sample in a study of human T cells and chemical hapten exposure. Each CDR3 protein is one row after TCRdb ran MiXCR on the RACE reads. The table includes about 120,000 distinct CDR3 sequences, about 14% detected once. The source material was whole blood, sampled in connection with sensitization to the hapten diphenylcyclopropenone (DPC). The receptors were gathered from a woman between 18 and 29 years old with alopecia areata. Some clones in this sample may be carry-over from other donors' samples. CDR3s include the opening cysteine and the closing phenylalanine or tryptophan. A D gene is named only where the DNA matches it firmly. Not all rows give a size; the values are once, few, many and, for expanded clones, a class.

abundance: -; v_gene: TRBV20-1; d_gene: -; j_gene: TRBJ2-7; CDR3aa: CSARGNRAVHEQYF; CDR3nt: TGCAGTGCTAGAGGGAACAGGGCCGTCCACGAGCAGTACTTC
abundance: many; v_gene: TRBV7-6; d_gene: TRBD2; j_gene: TRBJ2-5; CDR3aa: CASSRLAGVPKETQYF; CDR3nt: TGTGCCAGCAGCAGACTAGCGGGGGTTCCGAAAGAGACCCAGTACTTC
abundance: many; v_gene: TRBV29-1; d_gene: -; j_gene: TRBJ2-3; CDR3aa: CSVEEGTDTQYF; CDR3nt: TGCAGCGTTGAAGAGGGGACAGATACGCAGTATTTT
abundance: -; v_gene: TRBV23-1; d_gene: TRBD2; j_gene: TRBJ2-6; CDR3aa: CASKAGLLSGANVLTF; CDR3nt: TGCGCCAGCAAAGCGGGGCTCCTCTCTGGGGCCAACGTCCTGACTTTC
abundance: few; v_gene: TRBV11-3; d_gene: TRBD1; j_gene: TRBJ2-1; CDR3aa: CASSPQGQGEMRQFF; CDR3nt: TGTGCCAGCAGCCCACAAGGACAGGGGGAGATGCGGCAGTTCTTC
abundance: many; v_gene: TRBV24-1; d_gene: TRBD2; j_gene: TRBJ2-3; CDR3aa: CATSEGLAGAHTQYF; CDR3nt: TGTGCCACCAGTGAGGGCCTAGCGGGGGCCCATACGCAGTATTTT
abundance: many; v_gene: TRBV18; d_gene: -; j_gene: TRBJ2-7; CDR3aa: CASSPSAEAMYEQYF; CDR3nt: TGTGCCAGCTCACCAAGCGCGGAGGCTATGTACGAGCAGTACTTC
abundance: many; v_gene: TRBV7-8; d_gene: -; j_gene: TRBJ2-1; CDR3aa: CASSRHTDNEQFF; CDR3nt: TGTGCCAGCAGCCGACACACCGACAATGAGCAGTTCTTC
abundance: few; v_gene: TRBV20-1; d_gene: -; j_gene: TRBJ1-5; CDR3aa: CSARDGRELNQPQHF; CDR3nt: TGCAGTGCTAGAGATGGACGAGAACTCAATCAGCCCCAGCATTTT
abundance: few; v_gene: TRBV6-2/TRBV6-3; d_gene: -; j_gene: TRBJ2-7; CDR3aa: CASSYLERGGEQYF; CDR3nt: TGTGCCAGCAGTTATTTGGAGAGGGGCGGCGAGCAGTACTTC
abundance: few; v_gene: TRBV10-3; d_gene: -; j_gene: TRBJ1-5; CDR3aa: CAISEGGHSNQPQHF; CDR3nt: TGTGCCATCAGTGAAGGGGGACATAGCAATCAGCCCCAGCATTTT
abundance: many; v_gene: TRBV7-9; d_gene: TRBD1; j_gene: TRBJ1-5; CDR3aa: CASSSGTGTGNQPQHF; CDR3nt: TGTGCCAGCAGCTCCGGGACAGGGACCGGCAATCAGCCCCAGCATTTT
abundance: many; v_gene: TRBV4-1; d_gene: -; j_gene: TRBJ1-4; CDR3aa: CASRQLQSTTNEKLFF; CDR3nt: TGCGCCAGCAGGCAACTACAGAGCACAACTAATGAAAAACTGTTTTTT
abundance: -; v_gene: TRBV2; d_gene: -; j_gene: TRBJ2-7; CDR3aa: CASSPLYEQYF; CDR3nt: TGTGCCAGCAGCCCCCTCTACGAGCAGTACTTC